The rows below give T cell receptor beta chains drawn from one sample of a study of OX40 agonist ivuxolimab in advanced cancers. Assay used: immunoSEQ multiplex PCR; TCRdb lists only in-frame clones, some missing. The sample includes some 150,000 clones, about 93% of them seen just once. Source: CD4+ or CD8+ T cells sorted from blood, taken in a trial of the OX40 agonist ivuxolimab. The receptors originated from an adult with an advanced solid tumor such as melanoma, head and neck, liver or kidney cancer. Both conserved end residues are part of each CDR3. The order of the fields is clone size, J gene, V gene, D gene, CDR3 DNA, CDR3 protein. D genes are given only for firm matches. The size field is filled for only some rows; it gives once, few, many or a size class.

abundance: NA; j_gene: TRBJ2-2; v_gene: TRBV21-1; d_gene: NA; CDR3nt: TGTGCCAGCAGCAAAGGACTGCTCGGGGGGTTTAACACCGGGGAGCTGTTTTTT; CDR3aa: CASSKGLLGGFNTGELFF
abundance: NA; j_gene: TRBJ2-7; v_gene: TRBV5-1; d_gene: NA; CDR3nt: TGCGCCAGCAGCGCCGGACAGTCCGCAGCCTACGAGCAGTACTTC; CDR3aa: CASSAGQSAAYEQYF
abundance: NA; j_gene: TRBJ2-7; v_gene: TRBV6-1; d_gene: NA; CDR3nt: TGTGCCAGCGAACTCGTCGTCTACGAGCAGTACTTC; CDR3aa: CASELVVYEQYF
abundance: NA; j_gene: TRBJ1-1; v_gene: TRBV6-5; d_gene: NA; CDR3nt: TGTGCCAGCAGTTACTCAACGTCGAACACTGAAGCTTTCTTT; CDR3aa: CASSYSTSNTEAFF
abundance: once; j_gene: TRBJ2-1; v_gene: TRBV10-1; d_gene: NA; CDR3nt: TGCGCCAGCAGTAGGGGGAATGAGCAGTTCTTC; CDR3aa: CASSRGNEQFF
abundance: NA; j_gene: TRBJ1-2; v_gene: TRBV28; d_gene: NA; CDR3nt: TGTGCCAGCATCGAGAGGCGGGGTTCCTATGGCTACACCTTC; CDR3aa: CASIERRGSYGYTF
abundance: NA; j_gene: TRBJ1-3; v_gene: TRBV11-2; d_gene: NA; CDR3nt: TGTGCCAGCAGCTTAGATTTCCGTCGCTCTGGAAACACCATATATTTT; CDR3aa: CASSLDFRRSGNTIYF
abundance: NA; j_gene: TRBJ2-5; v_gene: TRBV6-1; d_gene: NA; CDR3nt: TGTGCCAGCAGCATACATGGGGAGACCCAGTACTTC; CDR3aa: CASSIHGETQYF
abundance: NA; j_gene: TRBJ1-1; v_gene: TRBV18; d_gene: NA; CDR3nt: TGTGCCAGCTCACCCCAGGGGAACGCTGAAGCTTTCTTT; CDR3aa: CASSPQGNAEAFF
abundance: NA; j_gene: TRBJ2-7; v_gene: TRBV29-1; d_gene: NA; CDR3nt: TGCAGCACGATGTTCTCCTACGAGCAGTACTTC; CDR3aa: CSTMFSYEQYF
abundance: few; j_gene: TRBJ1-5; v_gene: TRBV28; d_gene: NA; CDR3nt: TGTGCCAGCAGTTTAACGGTGCGGGGCAATCAGCCCCAGCATTTT; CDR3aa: CASSLTVRGNQPQHF
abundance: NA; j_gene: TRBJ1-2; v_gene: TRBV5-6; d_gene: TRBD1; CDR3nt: TGTGCCAGCAGCTTGGACAGGGGCGCCTATGGCTACACCTTC; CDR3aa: CASSLDRGAYGYTF
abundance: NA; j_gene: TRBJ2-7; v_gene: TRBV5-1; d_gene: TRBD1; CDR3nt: TGCGCCAGCAGCCCGGAGACAGGGATGGACCTCGAGCAGTACTTC; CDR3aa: CASSPETGMDLEQYF
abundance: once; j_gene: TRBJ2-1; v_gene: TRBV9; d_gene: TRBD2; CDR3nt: TGTGCCAGCAGCCCATCTAGCGGGGGGCCGAACTACAATGAGCAGTTCTTC; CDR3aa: CASSPSSGGPNYNEQFF
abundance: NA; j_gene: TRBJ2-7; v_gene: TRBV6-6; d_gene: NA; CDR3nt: TGTGCCAGCAGTTGGGACATACCTTACGAGCAGTACTTC; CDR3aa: CASSWDIPYEQYF
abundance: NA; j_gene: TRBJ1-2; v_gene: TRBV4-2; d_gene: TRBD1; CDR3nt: TGTGCCAGCAGCGATGTTAGGACAGGGGGCGCTAACTATGGCTACACCTTC; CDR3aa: CASSDVRTGGANYGYTF
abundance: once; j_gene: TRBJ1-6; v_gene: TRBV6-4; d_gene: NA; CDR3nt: TGTGCCAGCAGTAGGGCCGAAGGGGGTGCACCCCTCCACTTT; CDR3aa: CASSRAEGGAPLHF
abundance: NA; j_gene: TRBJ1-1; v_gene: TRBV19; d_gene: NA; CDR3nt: TGTGCCAGTAGTAGCCCGGGAGGTCGAGGAGCTGAAGCTTTCTTT; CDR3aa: CASSSPGGRGAEAFF
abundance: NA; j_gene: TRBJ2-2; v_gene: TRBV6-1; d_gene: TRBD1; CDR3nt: TGTGCCAGCACGGGACAGGCCACCGGGGAGCTGTTTTTT; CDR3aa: CASTGQATGELFF
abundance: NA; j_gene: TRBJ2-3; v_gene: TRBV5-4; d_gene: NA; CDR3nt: TGTGCCAGCAGCTTGGTTGTGGCGACAGATACGCAGTATTTT; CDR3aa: CASSLVVATDTQYF
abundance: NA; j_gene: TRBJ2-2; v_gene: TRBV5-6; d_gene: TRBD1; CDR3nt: TGTGCCAGCAGCTTTGACAGGGCGACCGGGGAGCTGTTTTTT; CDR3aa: CASSFDRATGELFF
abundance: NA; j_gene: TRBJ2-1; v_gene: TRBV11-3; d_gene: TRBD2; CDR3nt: TGTGCCAGCAGCTTAGACCAATGGGGGGGTTTTGGTGAGCAGTTCTTC; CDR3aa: CASSLDQWGGFGEQFF
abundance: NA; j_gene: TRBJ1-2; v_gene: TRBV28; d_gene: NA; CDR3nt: TGTGCCAGCACCCAAGGGGGGGCCCTACTTCGCGGGAGTGGCTACACCTTC; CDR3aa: CASTQGGALLRGSGYTF
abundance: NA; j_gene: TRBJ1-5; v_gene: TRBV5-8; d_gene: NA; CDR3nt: TGTGCCAGCAGCTTGGGGTGGGGGGGGCGGAATCAGCCCCAGCATTTT; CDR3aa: CASSLGWGGRNQPQHF
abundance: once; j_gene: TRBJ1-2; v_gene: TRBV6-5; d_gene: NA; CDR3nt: TGTGCCAGCGGGGACCCAGCTAACTATGGCTACACCTTC; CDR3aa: CASGDPANYGYTF
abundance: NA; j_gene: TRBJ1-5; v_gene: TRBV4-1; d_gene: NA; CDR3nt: TGCGCCAGCAGCCAAGATCCTAGCAATCAGCCCCAGCATTTT; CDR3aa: CASSQDPSNQPQHF
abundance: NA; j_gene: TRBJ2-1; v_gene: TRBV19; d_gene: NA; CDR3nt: TGTGCCAGTAGTATATGGGGGAGTCTAGTTTTGGAGCAGTTCTTC; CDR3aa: CASSIWGSLVLEQFF
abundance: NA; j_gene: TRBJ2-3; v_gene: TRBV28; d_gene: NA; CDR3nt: TGTGCCAGCAGCCTTACTAGCCCCCTCCAGTATTTT; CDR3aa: CASSLTSPLQYF
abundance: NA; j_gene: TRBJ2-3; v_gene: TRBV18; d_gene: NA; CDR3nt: TGTGCCAGCTCACCACTCCCGCGCACAGATACGCAGTATTTT; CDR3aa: CASSPLPRTDTQYF
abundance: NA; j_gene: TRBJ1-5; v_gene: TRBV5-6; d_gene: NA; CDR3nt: TGTGCCAGCAGCTTGGACGGTCAGCCCCAGCATTTT; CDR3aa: CASSLDGQPQHF
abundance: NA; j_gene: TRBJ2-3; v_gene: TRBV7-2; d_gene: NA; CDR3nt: TGTGCCAGCAGCTTAGCGGGGATCACAGATACGCAGTATTTT; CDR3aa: CASSLAGITDTQYF
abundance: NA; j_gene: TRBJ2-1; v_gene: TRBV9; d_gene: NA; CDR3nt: TGTGCCAGCAGCCCAGCTCTCCTGGGGGGTGCTCGCAATGAGCAGTTCTTC; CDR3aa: CASSPALLGGARNEQFF
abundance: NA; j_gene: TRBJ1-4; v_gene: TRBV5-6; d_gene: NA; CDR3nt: TGTGCCAGCAGGAGAGACTCCCAGGGGGAAAAACTGTTTTTT; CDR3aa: CASRRDSQGEKLFF
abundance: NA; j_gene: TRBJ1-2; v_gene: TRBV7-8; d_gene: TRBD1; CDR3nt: TGTGCCAGCAGCCCAACTACAGGGGGCCACTATGGCTACACCTTC; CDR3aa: CASSPTTGGHYGYTF
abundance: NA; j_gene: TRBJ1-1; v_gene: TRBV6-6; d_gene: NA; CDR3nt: TGTGCCAGCAGTTACCCCGACATGGGGGGTTTAGCTGAAGCTTTCTTT; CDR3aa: CASSYPDMGGLAEAFF
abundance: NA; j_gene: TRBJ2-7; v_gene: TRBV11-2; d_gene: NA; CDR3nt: TGTGCCAGCAGCTTAGTCAGGGCATCTCTCCTCATCTACGAGCAGTACTTC; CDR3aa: CASSLVRASLLIYEQYF
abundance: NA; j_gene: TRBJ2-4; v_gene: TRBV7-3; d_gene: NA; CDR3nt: TGTGCCAGCAGCTTAACAGGTTGGTCGGACATTCAGTACTTC; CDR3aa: CASSLTGWSDIQYF
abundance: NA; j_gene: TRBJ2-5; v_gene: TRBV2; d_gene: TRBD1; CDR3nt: TGTGCCGGGGGACAGGGGCAAGAGTTGGAGACCCAGTACTTC; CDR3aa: CAGGQGQELETQYF
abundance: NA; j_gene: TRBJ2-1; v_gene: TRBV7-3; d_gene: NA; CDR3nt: TGTGCCAGCAGCTTAAAGGGGGGTGGTCAATACAATGAGCAGTTCTTC; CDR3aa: CASSLKGGGQYNEQFF
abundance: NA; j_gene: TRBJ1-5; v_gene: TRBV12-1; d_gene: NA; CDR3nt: TGTGCCAGCAGAACTACTCCCAAAGACAGGGCAAATCAGCCCCAGCATTTT; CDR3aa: CASRTTPKDRANQPQHF
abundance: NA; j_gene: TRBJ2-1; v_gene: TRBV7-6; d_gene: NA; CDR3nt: TGTGCCAGCAGCTTAGGATGGAGGGGGCCCAAACACTCCTACAATGAGCAGTTCTTC; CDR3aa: CASSLGWRGPKHSYNEQFF
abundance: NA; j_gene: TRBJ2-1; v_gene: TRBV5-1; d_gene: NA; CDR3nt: TGCGCCAGCAGTCTACCCGACCCTTACAATGAGCAGTTCTTC; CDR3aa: CASSLPDPYNEQFF
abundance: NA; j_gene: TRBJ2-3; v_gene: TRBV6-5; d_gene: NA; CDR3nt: TGTGCCAGCAGTTACTCTGACTACCACACAGATACGCAGTATTTT; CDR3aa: CASSYSDYHTDTQYF